The entry below describes one TCR beta chain. The antigen is undetermined. This specimen belongs to a study of CD8 T cell repertoires and HIV-1 epitope variants. Study information: T cells were stimulated with Twenty-five Gag and Nef peptides separately. Separate from the cultures, 1M uncultured T cells served as baseline.

The CDR3 sequence is 14 residues long. V dropped 4 bases and J dropped 3 bases, with 10 bases sitting between them. From germline, CDR1 is SEHNR and CDR2 FQNEAQ (reference sequence). Sequenced by immunoSEQ multiplex PCR; TCRdb stores in-frame clones only, minus some. The sample has several thousand clones, about 61% seen once. The chain combines TRBV7-9 with TRBJ1-5; a weak D match, TRBD1 (6 bases). The source of this sequence is a male donor with HIV. The sample was cultured CD8+ T cells derived from PBMCs. CDR3 loop: CASSSTGSNQPQHF. The DNA for the CDR3 is TGTGCCAGCAGCTCGACAGGCTCCAATCAGCCCCAGCATTTT. The variable domain in full, with the rest retrieved from reference TRBV7-9 and TRBJ1-5, is DTGVSQNPRHKITKRGQNVTFRCDPISEHNRLYWYRQTLGQGPEFLTYFQNEAQLEKSRLLSDRFSAERPKGSFSTLEIQRTEQGDSAMYLCASSSTGSNQPQHFGDGTRLSIL.